This T cell receptor beta chain is from a study of identical twins. Template switching supplied a universal primer site; unique molecular identifiers were carried on the cDNA. TCRdb re-called the 5' RACE reads with MiXCR, one entry per CDR3 protein. The repertoire holds roughly 250,000 distinct CDR3 sequences, approximately 7.8% seen once, with around 5% in the top ten. This clonotype was seen ten or more times. Its antigen is as yet unknown. Study results and caveats: Beta clonotypes that were abundant in cord blood contained fewer insertions, a pattern absent from memory repertoires.

The germline CDR1 and CDR2 sequences are MNHNS and SASEGT. V dropped 5 bases and J dropped 4; count of bases not matched to a gene: 13. This CDR3 is 17 amino acids long. The same data also contributed to another study, on yellow fever vaccine responses in identical twins. From that second work: Twins reportedly mounted vaccine T cell responses that seemed partly convergent, partly personalized.

This TCR derives from a woman aged 18-30 years in good health. This chain joins TRBV6-1 and TRBJ1-5; 8 bases fit TRBD1. The sequenced sample consisted of CD8+ T cells sorted from blood. This CDR3 reads CASSIGQGRSANQPQHF. In DNA, the CDR3 is TGTGCCAGCAGTATAGGACAGGGAAGATCGGCAAATCAGCCCCAGCATTTT.